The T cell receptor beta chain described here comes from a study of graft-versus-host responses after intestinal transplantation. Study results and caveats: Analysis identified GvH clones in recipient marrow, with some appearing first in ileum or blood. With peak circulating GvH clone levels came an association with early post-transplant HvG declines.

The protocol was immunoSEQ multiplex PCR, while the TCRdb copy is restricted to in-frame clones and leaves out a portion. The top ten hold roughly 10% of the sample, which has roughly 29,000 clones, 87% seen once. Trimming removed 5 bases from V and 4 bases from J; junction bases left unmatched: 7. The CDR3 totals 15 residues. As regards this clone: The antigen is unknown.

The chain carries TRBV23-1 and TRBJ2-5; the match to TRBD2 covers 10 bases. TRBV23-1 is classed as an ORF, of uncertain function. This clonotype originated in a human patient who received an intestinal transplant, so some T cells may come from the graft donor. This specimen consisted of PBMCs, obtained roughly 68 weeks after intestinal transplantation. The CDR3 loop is CASSSGRAGGETQYF. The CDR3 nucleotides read TGCGCCAGCAGTAGCGGGAGGGCCGGGGGAGAGACCCAGTACTTC.